Listed below are T cell receptor beta chains from one sample, sequenced in a study of cytomegalovirus exposure and HLA in healthy donors. The repertoire was sequenced with immunoSEQ multiplex PCR; TCRdb's copy has only in-frame clones and lacks some. In the table there are roughly 150,000 clones, around two thirds of which are singletons. Sequenced sample: PBMCs. These receptors all stem from a man aged 25 to 45 in good health and CMV-seropositive. CDR3s include the opening cysteine and the closing phenylalanine or tryptophan. Fields, in order: D gene, J gene, V gene, clone size, CDR3 protein, CDR3 DNA. D genes are given only for firm matches. Clone sizes are given selectively: once, few, many, or a class where the clone is expanded.

d_gene: NA; j_gene: TRBJ2-7; v_gene: TRBV6-5; abundance: NA; CDR3aa: CASSYSGGRWGYEQYF; CDR3nt: TGTGCCAGCAGTTACTCGGGGGGACGTTGGGGCTACGAGCAGTACTTC
d_gene: NA; j_gene: TRBJ1-2; v_gene: TRBV20-1; abundance: NA; CDR3aa: CSALSYGYTF; CDR3nt: TGCAGTGCCCTTAGCTATGGCTACACCTTC
d_gene: NA; j_gene: TRBJ1-2; v_gene: TRBV30; abundance: NA; CDR3aa: CAWMPQGGYGYTF; CDR3nt: TGTGCCTGGATGCCCCAGGGCGGCTATGGCTACACCTTC
d_gene: NA; j_gene: TRBJ2-3; v_gene: TRBV28; abundance: once; CDR3aa: CASSLGQASTDTQYF; CDR3nt: TGTGCCAGCAGTCTGGGGCAGGCTAGCACAGATACGCAGTATTTT
d_gene: NA; j_gene: TRBJ2-7; v_gene: TRBV20-1; abundance: NA; CDR3aa: CSARTGSEQYF; CDR3nt: TGCAGTGCTAGAACAGGCAGCGAGCAGTACTTC
d_gene: TRBD1; j_gene: TRBJ2-5; v_gene: TRBV2; abundance: NA; CDR3aa: CASSGRDRGQETQYF; CDR3nt: TGTGCCAGCAGTGGCCGGGACAGGGGGCAGGAGACCCAGTACTTC
d_gene: NA; j_gene: TRBJ2-3; v_gene: TRBV10-3; abundance: few; CDR3aa: CAISEVELTDTQYF; CDR3nt: TGTGCCATCAGTGAGGTAGAGCTCACAGATACGCAGTATTTT
d_gene: TRBD2; j_gene: TRBJ2-1; v_gene: TRBV10-3; abundance: NA; CDR3aa: CAISMGLADNEQFF; CDR3nt: TGTGCCATCAGCATGGGACTAGCGGACAATGAGCAGTTCTTC
d_gene: NA; j_gene: TRBJ1-1; v_gene: TRBV5-1; abundance: NA; CDR3aa: CASSSRGGRNTEAFF; CDR3nt: TGCGCCAGCAGCAGCAGGGGCGGACGGAACACTGAAGCTTTCTTT
d_gene: TRBD2; j_gene: TRBJ2-2; v_gene: TRBV5-6; abundance: NA; CDR3aa: CASSQAGGGTGELFF; CDR3nt: TGTGCCAGCAGCCAAGCGGGAGGGGGCACCGGGGAGCTGTTTTTT
d_gene: NA; j_gene: TRBJ2-7; v_gene: TRBV6-5; abundance: NA; CDR3aa: CASNRGAEQYF; CDR3nt: TGTGCCAGCAATCGGGGGGCCGAGCAGTACTTC
d_gene: NA; j_gene: TRBJ1-5; v_gene: TRBV6-5; abundance: NA; CDR3aa: CASSYSGQIDQPQHF; CDR3nt: TGTGCCAGCAGTTACTCGGGCCAAATAGATCAGCCCCAGCATTTT
d_gene: NA; j_gene: TRBJ2-3; v_gene: TRBV9; abundance: NA; CDR3aa: CASSDGQGGRADTQYF; CDR3nt: TGTGCCAGCAGCGACGGACAGGGAGGGAGGGCAGATACGCAGTATTTT
d_gene: TRBD2; j_gene: TRBJ2-5; v_gene: TRBV6-6; abundance: few; CDR3aa: CATDPSGRVSDETQYF; CDR3nt: TGTGCCACAGATCCGAGCGGGAGGGTATCGGACGAGACCCAGTACTTC
d_gene: TRBD2; j_gene: TRBJ2-1; v_gene: TRBV11-3; abundance: NA; CDR3aa: CASSLGVAGLNEQFF; CDR3nt: TGTGCCAGCAGCTTAGGGGTAGCGGGTCTCAATGAGCAGTTCTTC
d_gene: NA; j_gene: TRBJ1-1; v_gene: TRBV10-3; abundance: NA; CDR3aa: CAIRGLNTEAFF; CDR3nt: TGTGCCATAAGGGGGTTGAACACTGAAGCTTTCTTT
d_gene: NA; j_gene: TRBJ1-5; v_gene: TRBV5-6; abundance: NA; CDR3aa: CASSLGQVGQPQHF; CDR3nt: TGTGCCAGCAGCTTGGGCCAGGTCGGCCAGCCCCAGCATTTT
d_gene: NA; j_gene: TRBJ2-7; v_gene: TRBV19; abundance: few; CDR3aa: CASSKKDSSYEQYF; CDR3nt: TGTGCCAGTAGTAAAAAGGACAGCTCCTACGAGCAGTACTTC
d_gene: TRBD2; j_gene: TRBJ2-7; v_gene: TRBV10-3; abundance: few; CDR3aa: CASSGTSGMHEQYF; CDR3nt: TGTGCCAGCAGCGGGACTAGCGGGATGCACGAGCAGTACTTC
d_gene: TRBD2; j_gene: TRBJ2-1; v_gene: TRBV11-2; abundance: NA; CDR3aa: CASSSSGRAGYEQFF; CDR3nt: TGTGCCAGCAGCTCTAGCGGGAGGGCCGGGTATGAGCAGTTCTTC
d_gene: NA; j_gene: TRBJ2-7; v_gene: TRBV27; abundance: few; CDR3aa: CASSLDRNEQYF; CDR3nt: TGTGCCAGCAGTCTGGACAGAAACGAGCAGTACTTC
d_gene: TRBD2; j_gene: TRBJ2-5; v_gene: TRBV11-2; abundance: NA; CDR3aa: CASSLAGTTQETQYF; CDR3nt: TGTGCCAGCAGCTTAGCCGGGACTACGCAAGAGACCCAGTACTTC
d_gene: TRBD1; j_gene: TRBJ1-5; v_gene: TRBV28; abundance: few; CDR3aa: CASSSGQGDQPQHF; CDR3nt: TGTGCCAGCAGTTCGGGACAGGGGGATCAGCCCCAGCATTTT
d_gene: TRBD1; j_gene: TRBJ1-2; v_gene: TRBV30; abundance: few; CDR3aa: CAWRPPGQRNYGYTF; CDR3nt: TGTGCCTGGAGGCCCCCGGGACAGCGCAACTATGGCTACACCTTC
d_gene: TRBD2; j_gene: TRBJ2-7; v_gene: TRBV5-1; abundance: NA; CDR3aa: CASSTGTSVEQYF; CDR3nt: TGCGCCAGCAGCACCGGGACTAGCGTGGAGCAGTACTTC
d_gene: NA; j_gene: TRBJ2-7; v_gene: TRBV11-2; abundance: NA; CDR3aa: CASSFLDHGAYEQYF; CDR3nt: TGTGCCAGCAGCTTTCTCGATCATGGGGCCTACGAGCAGTACTTC
d_gene: NA; j_gene: TRBJ1-5; v_gene: TRBV2; abundance: NA; CDR3aa: CASSDSYSNQPQHF; CDR3nt: TGTGCCAGCAGCGACAGTTATAGCAATCAGCCCCAGCATTTT
d_gene: TRBD1; j_gene: TRBJ1-1; v_gene: TRBV28; abundance: NA; CDR3aa: CASRSGQLIREAFF; CDR3nt: TGTGCCAGCAGATCGGGACAGCTTATTAGGGAAGCTTTCTTT
d_gene: NA; j_gene: TRBJ2-5; v_gene: TRBV5-4; abundance: NA; CDR3aa: CASSLIGETQYF; CDR3nt: TGTGCCAGCAGCTTAATCGGGGAGACCCAGTACTTC
d_gene: NA; j_gene: TRBJ2-3; v_gene: TRBV10-1; abundance: NA; CDR3aa: CASILRDTQYF; CDR3nt: TGCGCCAGCATCCTAAGAGATACGCAGTATTTT
d_gene: TRBD2; j_gene: TRBJ2-1; v_gene: TRBV2; abundance: few; CDR3aa: CARGAGAYNEQFF; CDR3nt: TGTGCCAGAGGGGCGGGAGCCTACAATGAGCAGTTCTTC
d_gene: TRBD2; j_gene: TRBJ2-7; v_gene: TRBV6-1; abundance: once; CDR3aa: CASSSTSGRFHEQYF; CDR3nt: TGTGCCAGCAGTTCCACTAGCGGGAGATTCCACGAGCAGTACTTC
d_gene: TRBD1; j_gene: TRBJ1-4; v_gene: TRBV6-1; abundance: NA; CDR3aa: CASSDLGGRGEKLFF; CDR3nt: TGTGCCAGCAGTGATCTAGGGGGCCGGGGAGAAAAACTGTTTTTT
d_gene: TRBD1; j_gene: TRBJ1-1; v_gene: TRBV19; abundance: NA; CDR3aa: CASSPGTGRHTEAFF; CDR3nt: TGTGCCAGTAGTCCGGGGACAGGGAGGCACACTGAAGCTTTCTTT
d_gene: NA; j_gene: TRBJ1-2; v_gene: TRBV30; abundance: NA; CDR3aa: CAWKVGPSVGYTF; CDR3nt: TGTGCCTGGAAGGTGGGGCCGTCGGTGGGCTACACCTTC
d_gene: TRBD2; j_gene: TRBJ2-3; v_gene: TRBV10-3; abundance: many; CDR3aa: CAISGAGGATDTQYF; CDR3nt: TGTGCCATCAGTGGTGCGGGAGGTGCCACAGATACGCAGTATTTT
d_gene: NA; j_gene: TRBJ1-3; v_gene: TRBV15; abundance: NA; CDR3aa: CATSSQGSSGNTIYF; CDR3nt: TGTGCCACCAGCAGTCAGGGAAGCTCTGGAAACACCATATATTTT
d_gene: TRBD2; j_gene: TRBJ2-1; v_gene: TRBV19; abundance: NA; CDR3aa: CASSITSGRSYNEQFF; CDR3nt: TGTGCCAGTAGTATAACTAGCGGGAGGTCCTACAATGAGCAGTTCTTC
d_gene: TRBD2; j_gene: TRBJ2-4; v_gene: TRBV5-4; abundance: NA; CDR3aa: CASTLREGAKNIQYF; CDR3nt: TGTGCCAGCACACTCAGGGAGGGGGCCAAAAACATTCAGTACTTC
d_gene: TRBD2; j_gene: TRBJ2-1; v_gene: TRBV9; abundance: NA; CDR3aa: CASSSTSGTSPFSEQFF; CDR3nt: TGTGCCAGCAGCTCTACGTCCGGGACTAGCCCGTTCTCTGAGCAGTTCTTC
d_gene: NA; j_gene: TRBJ2-5; v_gene: TRBV27; abundance: NA; CDR3aa: CASSGGETQYF; CDR3nt: TGTGCCAGCAGCGGGGGAGAGACCCAGTACTTC
d_gene: NA; j_gene: TRBJ2-6; v_gene: TRBV7-8; abundance: NA; CDR3aa: CASSLGAGELFLSGANVLTF; CDR3nt: TGTGCCAGCAGCTTAGGGGCAGGGGAGTTGTTTCTCTCCGGGGCCAACGTCCTGACTTTC
d_gene: NA; j_gene: TRBJ1-3; v_gene: TRBV18; abundance: NA; CDR3aa: CASSPGGLGNTIYF; CDR3nt: TGTGCCAGCTCACCTGGGGGCCTTGGAAACACCATATATTTT
d_gene: TRBD1; j_gene: TRBJ1-4; v_gene: TRBV7-2; abundance: NA; CDR3aa: CASSLRGQGYEKLFF; CDR3nt: TGTGCCAGCAGCTTAAGGGGACAGGGTTATGAAAAACTGTTTTTT
d_gene: NA; j_gene: TRBJ1-1; v_gene: TRBV11-3; abundance: NA; CDR3aa: CASSLERDTEAFF; CDR3nt: TGTGCCAGCAGCTTAGAGAGGGACACTGAAGCTTTCTTT
d_gene: NA; j_gene: TRBJ2-7; v_gene: TRBV6-1; abundance: few; CDR3aa: CASRRVRDGYEQYF; CDR3nt: TGTGCCAGCAGGAGGGTGCGGGACGGCTACGAGCAGTACTTC
d_gene: TRBD2; j_gene: TRBJ2-2; v_gene: TRBV4-1; abundance: NA; CDR3aa: CASSHSSGRGTGELFF; CDR3nt: TGCGCCAGCAGCCACTCTAGCGGGAGAGGCACCGGGGAGCTGTTTTTT
d_gene: TRBD1; j_gene: TRBJ2-1; v_gene: TRBV6-1; abundance: once; CDR3aa: CASSPRWTGEQFF; CDR3nt: TGTGCCAGCAGTCCACGCTGGACAGGGGAGCAGTTCTTC
d_gene: NA; j_gene: TRBJ1-1; v_gene: TRBV10-3; abundance: NA; CDR3aa: CAISDKGMNTEAFF; CDR3nt: TGTGCCATCAGTGATAAGGGGATGAACACTGAAGCTTTCTTT
d_gene: NA; j_gene: TRBJ2-2; v_gene: TRBV5-4; abundance: NA; CDR3aa: CASSNGGGAGGELFF; CDR3nt: TGTGCCAGCTCCAACGGAGGGGGCGCCGGCGGGGAGCTGTTTTTT
d_gene: NA; j_gene: TRBJ2-5; v_gene: TRBV27; abundance: NA; CDR3aa: CASSLSFSDIQGFEETQYF; CDR3nt: TGTGCCAGCAGTTTATCCTTTAGTGACATACAGGGATTCGAAGAGACCCAGTACTTC
d_gene: NA; j_gene: TRBJ2-2; v_gene: TRBV18; abundance: NA; CDR3aa: CASSPLANTGELFF; CDR3nt: TGTGCCAGCTCACCTTTAGCGAACACCGGGGAGCTGTTTTTT
d_gene: TRBD2; j_gene: TRBJ2-1; v_gene: TRBV2; abundance: once; CDR3aa: CASMASGSRNEQFF; CDR3nt: TGTGCCAGCATGGCTAGCGGGAGTCGGAATGAGCAGTTCTTC
d_gene: TRBD1; j_gene: TRBJ1-2; v_gene: TRBV19; abundance: once; CDR3aa: CASSARQGASGYTF; CDR3nt: TGTGCCAGTAGTGCTCGACAGGGAGCGAGTGGCTACACCTTC
d_gene: TRBD1; j_gene: TRBJ2-3; v_gene: TRBV5-6; abundance: few; CDR3aa: CASSTRTGDAADTQYF; CDR3nt: TGTGCCAGCAGCACCCGGACAGGGGATGCTGCAGATACGCAGTATTTT
d_gene: TRBD2; j_gene: TRBJ2-2; v_gene: TRBV11-3; abundance: NA; CDR3aa: CASSSYGRGGDTGELFF; CDR3nt: TGTGCCAGCAGCTCCTATGGGAGGGGAGGGGACACCGGGGAGCTGTTTTTT
d_gene: TRBD2; j_gene: TRBJ2-1; v_gene: TRBV30; abundance: NA; CDR3aa: CAWRPREGEQFF; CDR3nt: TGTGCCTGGAGACCCAGGGAGGGCGAGCAGTTCTTC
d_gene: NA; j_gene: TRBJ2-7; v_gene: TRBV27; abundance: few; CDR3aa: CASSFVQKPYEQYF; CDR3nt: TGTGCCAGCAGTTTTGTACAGAAACCCTACGAGCAGTACTTC
d_gene: NA; j_gene: TRBJ2-7; v_gene: TRBV28; abundance: NA; CDR3aa: CASSYDKLSYEQYF; CDR3nt: TGTGCCAGCAGTTACGACAAACTCTCCTACGAGCAGTACTTC